Shown below are 7 T cell receptor beta chains from a single sample sequenced in a study. Cells sorted as Tregs were CD4+, CD25+ and CD127-/low. One entry per CDR3 protein, called by TCRdb with MiXCR from the 5' RACE reads. The data show 62,000 or so distinct CDR3 sequences, with about 25% seen just once and 2% to 2.5% held by the top ten. The sequenced sample was tumor-infiltrating Tregs sorted from the breast tumor. The source of these receptors is a female donor with breast cancer.

This clonotype was detected only a few times. The chain couples TRBV6-1 to TRBJ1-1; D unclear. The germline V gene encodes CDR1 MNHNS and CDR2 SASEGT. V was cut by 7 bases and J by 0 bases, with 12 bases left in between. The CDR3 consists of 14 residues. DNA for the CDR3: TGTGCCAGCACGCGCAACCTTATGAACACTGAAGCTTTCTTT. Amino acid sequence: CASTRNLMNTEAFF.

A few counts support this clonotype. The V and J genes are TRBV5-1 and TRBJ2-5; no clear D gene. There are 13 residues in the CDR3. The V gene lost 5 bases and the J gene lost 5 bases, with 13 bases spanning the gap. The germline gives CDR1 SGHRS, CDR2 YFSETQ. This chain's CDR3 is CASSIRPPETQYF. The CDR3 DNA sequence: TGCGCCAGCAGTATCCGTCCCCCGGAGACCCAGTACTTC. The whole variable domain, remainder taken from reference TRBV5-1 and TRBJ2-5, is KAGVTQTPRYLIKTRGQQVTLSCSPISGHRSVSWYQQTPGQGLQFLFEYFSETQRNKGNFPGRFSGRQFSNSRSEMNVSTLELGDSALYLCASSIRPPETQYFGPGTRLLVL.

Turning to this clonotype: The final CDR3 position lacks the conserved phenylalanine or tryptophan, pointing to a likely read error. The chain carries TRBV6-1 and TRBJ2-5; D not resolved. The V gene lost 7 bases and the J gene lost 2 bases, with 11 bases spanning the gap. CDR1 and CDR2 from the germline V gene are MNHNS and SASEGT. The CDR3 is made up of 13 amino acids. In nucleotides, the CDR3 is TGTGCCAGCATTCGCTATCTTCAAGAGACCCAGTACGTC. Translating it yields CASIRYLQETQYV.

In its sample, this clonotype was seen once. The V call is TRBV28, the J call TRBJ1-2, with D possibly matching TRBD1 (5 bases). V was shortened by 4 bases and J by 2 bases, with 8 bases between the two germline ends. This CDR3 is built from 13 residues. The germline CDR1 and CDR2 sequences are MDHEN and SYDVKM. The CDR3: CASSSGGNYGYTF. As DNA, the CDR3 is TGTGCCAGCAGTTCCGGGGGAAACTATGGCTACACCTTC.

The chain employs TRBV7-9 and TRBJ1-2; weak D call: TRBD1 (5 bases). V dropped 5 bases and J dropped 2 bases, with 12 bases sitting between them. This CDR3 has 14 residues. Germline lookup yields CDR1 SEHNR and CDR2 FQNEAQ (reference sequence). CDR3: CASSEGTVNYGYTF. DNA of the CDR3: TGTGCCAGCAGCGAGGGGACGGTGAACTATGGCTACACCTTC.

This clonotype was seen repeatedly, ten times or more. This rearrangement joins TRBV5-1 to TRBJ2-7, with no clear D. CDR1 and CDR2 (germline): SGHRS, YFSETQ. With 4 bases removed from V and 1 base from J, the gap between germline ends came to 12 bases. This CDR3 contains 14 residues. DNA for the CDR3: TGCGCCAGCAGCCTCGGGCCGACTTCCTACGAGCAGTACTTC. This translates into CASSLGPTSYEQYF.

The chain uses TRBV2 and TRBJ1-5, with unresolved D. V lost 7 bases, J lost 7 bases, and 20 bases lay in between. The CDR3 runs 15 residues. Germline CDR1 reads SNHLY; CDR2 reads FYNNEI. This CDR3 is CASTPNGISDQPQHF. The CDR3 DNA is TGTGCCAGCACCCCGAACGGAATCTCGGACCAGCCCCAGCATTTT.